The rows below give T cell receptor beta chains drawn from one sample of a study of T cell responses to AZD1222 COVID-19 vaccine. Method: immunoSEQ multiplex PCR; TCRdb's copy keeps in-frame clones and lacks some. The sample lists 170,000 or so clones, roughly 87% occurring once. The specimen comprised peripheral blood, sampled on day 0 of AZD1222 vaccination. These receptors originate from an adult in good health. The CDR3 runs from the conserved cysteine through the conserved F or W. A D gene is named only where the DNA matches it firmly. Clone sizes are given selectively: once, few, many, or a class where the clone is expanded.

v_gene: TRBV5-1; d_gene: -; len: 14; j_gene: TRBJ1-4; abundance: once; CDR3nt: TGCGCCAGCCGATTCGGGGGCCCCAATGAAAAACTGTTTTTT; CDR3aa: CASRFGGPNEKLFF
v_gene: TRBV12-3/TRBV12-4; d_gene: TRBD1; len: 12; j_gene: TRBJ1-2; abundance: -; CDR3nt: TGTGCCAGCAGTCCGGACAGGCTCGGCTACACCTTC; CDR3aa: CASSPDRLGYTF
v_gene: TRBV9; d_gene: TRBD1; len: 16; j_gene: TRBJ1-5; abundance: -; CDR3nt: TGTGCCAGCAGCTCCGGGGACAGGGTAACCAATCAGCCCCAGCATTTT; CDR3aa: CASSSGDRVTNQPQHF
v_gene: TRBV3-1/TRBV3-2; d_gene: -; len: 15; j_gene: TRBJ2-7; abundance: -; CDR3nt: TGTGCCAGCAGCGCCCAGGACATTTCCTCCTACGAGCAGTACTTC; CDR3aa: CASSAQDISSYEQYF
v_gene: TRBV7-2; d_gene: TRBD1; len: 15; j_gene: TRBJ1-1; abundance: -; CDR3nt: TGTGCCAGCAGCTTACATGGCCAGGGGGTGGGTGAAGCTTTCTTT; CDR3aa: CASSLHGQGVGEAFF
v_gene: TRBV7-2; d_gene: -; len: 17; j_gene: TRBJ2-7; abundance: -; CDR3nt: TGTGCCAGCAGCTTACAGGGGGGAGCGGCAACTTTTTTCGAGCAGTACTTC; CDR3aa: CASSLQGGAATFFEQYF
v_gene: TRBV18; d_gene: -; len: 16; j_gene: TRBJ2-5; abundance: -; CDR3nt: TGTGCCAGCTCACCACCGGCCGGGGCCCGTCAAGAGACCCAGTACTTC; CDR3aa: CASSPPAGARQETQYF
v_gene: TRBV7-2; d_gene: -; len: 14; j_gene: TRBJ1-2; abundance: -; CDR3nt: TGTGCCAGCAGCTATCCCAGGGGTGCCTATGGCTACACCTTC; CDR3aa: CASSYPRGAYGYTF
v_gene: TRBV28; d_gene: TRBD2; len: 15; j_gene: TRBJ2-1; abundance: -; CDR3nt: TGTGCCAGCTTGGCGGGGGTTAACTCCTACAATGAGCAGTTCTTC; CDR3aa: CASLAGVNSYNEQFF
v_gene: TRBV24-1; d_gene: -; len: 17; j_gene: TRBJ2-3; abundance: few; CDR3nt: TGTGCCACCAGTGACCCACGGAGGGACAGTCACACAGATACGCAGTATTTT; CDR3aa: CATSDPRRDSHTDTQYF
v_gene: TRBV18; d_gene: TRBD1; len: 14; j_gene: TRBJ1-2; abundance: -; CDR3nt: TGTGCCAGCTCAGAGACAGGGGGCAACTATGGCTACACCTTC; CDR3aa: CASSETGGNYGYTF
v_gene: TRBV5-7; d_gene: -; len: 16; j_gene: TRBJ2-3; abundance: -; CDR3nt: TGTGCCAGCAGCGGGAGGGACAGGAAGACCACAGATACGCAGTATTTT; CDR3aa: CASSGRDRKTTDTQYF
v_gene: TRBV15; d_gene: -; len: 16; j_gene: TRBJ2-7; abundance: -; CDR3nt: TGTGCCACCAGCAGAGATGTGGCAGGGGGGTCCTACGAGCAGTACTTC; CDR3aa: CATSRDVAGGSYEQYF
v_gene: TRBV10-1; d_gene: TRBD1; len: 22; j_gene: TRBJ1-1; abundance: -; CDR3nt: TGCGCCAGCAGTGAGTCAAAGGTGGGGACAGGGGGCGCCGGTAGCCTGAACACTGAAGCTTTCTTT; CDR3aa: CASSESKVGTGGAGSLNTEAFF
v_gene: TRBV7-3; d_gene: -; len: 14; j_gene: TRBJ2-5; abundance: -; CDR3nt: TGTGCCAGCAGCTTAGCTGGTCTGCAAGAGACCCAGTACTTC; CDR3aa: CASSLAGLQETQYF
v_gene: TRBV10-3; d_gene: -; len: 14; j_gene: TRBJ1-2; abundance: -; CDR3nt: TGTGCCATCAGGCCGGACACGACTAACTATGGCTACACCTTC; CDR3aa: CAIRPDTTNYGYTF
v_gene: TRBV19; d_gene: -; len: 14; j_gene: TRBJ1-5; abundance: once; CDR3nt: TGTGCCAGTAGTAACCGGGTCGGCAATCAGCCCCAGCATTTT; CDR3aa: CASSNRVGNQPQHF
v_gene: TRBV7-8; d_gene: TRBD2; len: 17; j_gene: TRBJ2-3; abundance: -; CDR3nt: TGTGCCAGCAGCTTAAGTGGCGGGAGGGCTAAATCAGATACGCAGTATTTT; CDR3aa: CASSLSGGRAKSDTQYF
v_gene: TRBV12-5; d_gene: -; len: 16; j_gene: TRBJ2-1; abundance: -; CDR3nt: TGTGCTAGTGGTTTGGGCTGGTCGGGCGCAGTCAATGAGCAGTTCTTC; CDR3aa: CASGLGWSGAVNEQFF
v_gene: TRBV27; d_gene: TRBD1; len: 17; j_gene: TRBJ1-5; abundance: few; CDR3nt: TGTGCCAGCAGCCCCCGGACAGGGGGCGCGGGCAATCAGCCCCAGCATTTT; CDR3aa: CASSPRTGGAGNQPQHF
v_gene: TRBV5-1; d_gene: TRBD1; len: 16; j_gene: TRBJ1-3; abundance: -; CDR3nt: TGCGCCAGCAGCTGGGACAGGGGAATAGCTGGAAACACCATATATTTT; CDR3aa: CASSWDRGIAGNTIYF
v_gene: TRBV5-1; d_gene: -; len: 16; j_gene: TRBJ1-5; abundance: -; CDR3nt: TGCGCCAGCAGCTTGGGGGCGGCATATAGCAATCAGCCCCAGCATTTT; CDR3aa: CASSLGAAYSNQPQHF
v_gene: TRBV6-2/TRBV6-3; d_gene: -; len: 13; j_gene: TRBJ2-3; abundance: few; CDR3nt: TGTGCCAGCAGTCGGAGAGACACAGATACGCAGTATTTT; CDR3aa: CASSRRDTDTQYF
v_gene: TRBV12-2; d_gene: -; len: 15; j_gene: TRBJ1-1; abundance: few; CDR3nt: TGTGCAAGTCGCTACCACGACAGCCCGAACACTGAAGCTTTCTTT; CDR3aa: CASRYHDSPNTEAFF
v_gene: TRBV19; d_gene: -; len: 16; j_gene: TRBJ1-5; abundance: -; CDR3nt: TGTGCCAGTAGTATAGATATCGGGGTTCGCAATCAGCCCCAGCATTTT; CDR3aa: CASSIDIGVRNQPQHF
v_gene: TRBV28; d_gene: TRBD1; len: 15; j_gene: TRBJ2-7; abundance: once; CDR3nt: TGTGCCAGCAGTTCGGGACAGGGGGCCTACTACGAGCAGTACTTC; CDR3aa: CASSSGQGAYYEQYF
v_gene: TRBV19; d_gene: TRBD1; len: 14; j_gene: TRBJ1-5; abundance: few; CDR3nt: TGTGCCAGTAGTATTGGGACAGGGAATCAGCCCCAGCATTTT; CDR3aa: CASSIGTGNQPQHF
v_gene: TRBV6-4; d_gene: -; len: 14; j_gene: TRBJ1-1; abundance: few; CDR3nt: TGTGCCAGCAGTGACGGGGTCGGCGTCCCTCGCGCTTTCTTT; CDR3aa: CASSDGVGVPRAFF
v_gene: TRBV28; d_gene: -; len: 14; j_gene: TRBJ1-6; abundance: -; CDR3nt: TGTGCCAGCAGGTCGGGGGGTAACGGCTCACCCCTCCACTTT; CDR3aa: CASRSGGNGSPLHF